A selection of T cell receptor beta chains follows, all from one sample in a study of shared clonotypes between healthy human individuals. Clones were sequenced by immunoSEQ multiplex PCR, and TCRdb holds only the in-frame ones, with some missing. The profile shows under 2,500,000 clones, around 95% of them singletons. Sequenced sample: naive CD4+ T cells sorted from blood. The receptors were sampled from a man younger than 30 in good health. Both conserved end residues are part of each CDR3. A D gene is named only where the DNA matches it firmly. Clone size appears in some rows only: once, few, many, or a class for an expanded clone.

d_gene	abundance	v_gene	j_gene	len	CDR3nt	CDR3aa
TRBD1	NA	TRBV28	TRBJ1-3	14	TGTGCCAGCAGTTTGGGGCAGGGGGGCAACACCATATATTTT	CASSLGQGGNTIYF
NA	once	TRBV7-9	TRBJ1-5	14	TGTGCCAGCAGCTCTCAGGCAGATTATCAGCCCCAGCATTTT	CASSSQADYQPQHF
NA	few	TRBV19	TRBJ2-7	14	TGTGCCAGTAGTATAGATTGGCTAGCCCGAGAGCAGTACTTC	CASSIDWLAREQYF
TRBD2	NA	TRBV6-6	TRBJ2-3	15	TGTGCCAGCAGACGGACTAGCGGGAGGGCAGATACGCAGTATTTT	CASRRTSGRADTQYF
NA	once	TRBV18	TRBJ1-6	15	TGTGCCAGCTCACCATTCAATCTCAGGAATTCACCCCTCCACTTT	CASSPFNLRNSPLHF
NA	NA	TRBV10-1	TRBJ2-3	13	TGCGCCAGCAGTGAGTTTGGCCAAGGGACGCAGTATTTT	CASSEFGQGTQYF
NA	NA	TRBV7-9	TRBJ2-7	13	TGTGCCAGCAGCTCATCCACAGGGCACGAGCAGTACTTC	CASSSSTGHEQYF
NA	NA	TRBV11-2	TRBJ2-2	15	TGTGCCAGCAGCTTAGTAGGGAGGAACACCGGGGAGCTGTTTTTT	CASSLVGRNTGELFF
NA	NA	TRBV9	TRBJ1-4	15	TGTGCCAGCAGCGGAGACAGCGGACTTTACGAAAAACTGTTTTTT	CASSGDSGLYEKLFF
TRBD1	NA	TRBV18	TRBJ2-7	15	TGTGCCAGCTCACCGGGACAGGGTAGGATTAGCGAGCAGTACTTC	CASSPGQGRISEQYF
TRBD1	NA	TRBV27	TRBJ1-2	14	TGTGCCAGCAGTCTTCGACAGGGGGCTTATGGCTACACCTTC	CASSLRQGAYGYTF
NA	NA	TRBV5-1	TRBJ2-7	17	TGCGCCAGCAGCTTGGGGGGAAACAGGGACCTCGCCTACGAGCAGTACTTC	CASSLGGNRDLAYEQYF
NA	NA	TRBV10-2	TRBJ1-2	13	TGCGCCAGCTCCTCTGGTTGGGGGGGCGGCTACACCTTC	CASSSGWGGGYTF
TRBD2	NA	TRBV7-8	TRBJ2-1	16	TGTGCCAGCAGCGTGACCGGGACTAGCGGGACTGGAGAGCAGTTCTTC	CASSVTGTSGTGEQFF
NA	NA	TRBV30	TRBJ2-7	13	TGTGCCTGGAGACTTAGACAGACCGCCGAGCAGTACTTC	CAWRLRQTAEQYF
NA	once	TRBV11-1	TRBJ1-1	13	TGTGCCAGCAGCTTCTCCAGTAACACTGAAGCTTTCTTT	CASSFSSNTEAFF
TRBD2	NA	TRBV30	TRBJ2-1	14	TGTGCCTGGGTGCGACTAGCGGGGGTCAATGAGCAGTTCTTC	CAWVRLAGVNEQFF
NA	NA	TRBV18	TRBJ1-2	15	TGTGCCAGCTCACCAGACGGAGGACGAAACTATGGCTACACCTTC	CASSPDGGRNYGYTF
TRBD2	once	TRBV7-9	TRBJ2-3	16	TGTGCCAGCAGCTTAGGACTAGCGGGAGGCGCGGATACGCAGTATTTT	CASSLGLAGGADTQYF
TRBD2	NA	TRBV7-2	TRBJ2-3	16	TGTGCCAGCAGCCGCGAGGTAGCGGGATTACTAGATACGCAGTATTTT	CASSREVAGLLDTQYF
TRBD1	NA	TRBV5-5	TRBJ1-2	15	TGTGCCAGCAGCTGGGGACAGGGGCTTAACTATGGCTACACCTTC	CASSWGQGLNYGYTF
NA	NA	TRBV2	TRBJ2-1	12	TGTGCCAGCAGTATGGTAGACAATGAGCAGTTCTTC	CASSMVDNEQFF
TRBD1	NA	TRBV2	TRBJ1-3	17	TGTGCCAGTACTCCAGGGGGACCCGGTTTCTCTGGAAACACCATATATTTT	CASTPGGPGFSGNTIYF
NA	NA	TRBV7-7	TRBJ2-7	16	TGTGCTAGCAGCCAGGGGACTTCTCCAAGCATCTACGAGCAGTACTTC	CASSQGTSPSIYEQYF
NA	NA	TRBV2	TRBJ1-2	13	TGTGCCAGCAGTGTAAACTGGTCGAGCGGCTACACCTTC	CASSVNWSSGYTF
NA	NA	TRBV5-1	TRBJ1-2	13	TGCGCCAGCAGCTCGGACACCCTCTATGGCTACACCTTC	CASSSDTLYGYTF
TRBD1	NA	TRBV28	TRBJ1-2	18	TGTGCCAGCAGTTTGCTAAGGCCTGACAGGGGGCGGACCTATGGCTACACCTTC	CASSLLRPDRGRTYGYTF
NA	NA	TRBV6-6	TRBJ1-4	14	TGTGCCAGCAGTTACACCCCCCCCCGTGAAAAACTGTTTTTT	CASSYTPPREKLFF
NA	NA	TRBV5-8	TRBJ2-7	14	TGTGCCAGCAGCTTGGTTGCGGAGTCCTACGAGCAGTACTTC	CASSLVAESYEQYF
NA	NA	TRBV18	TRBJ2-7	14	TGTGCCAGCTCACCACGGGGGTTACCCTACGAGCAGTACTTC	CASSPRGLPYEQYF
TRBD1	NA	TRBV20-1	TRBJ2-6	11	TGCAGTGCAGGGGACAGCAACGTCCTGACTTTC	CSAGDSNVLTF
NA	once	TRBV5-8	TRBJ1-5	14	TGTGCCAGCAGCTTGGATTGGGGGGGCCAGCCCCAGCATTTT	CASSLDWGGQPQHF
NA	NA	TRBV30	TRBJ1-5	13	TGTGCCTGGAGTCGGGGGGCCCGGCAGCCCCAGCATTTT	CAWSRGARQPQHF
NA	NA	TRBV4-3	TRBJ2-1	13	TGCGCCAGCAGCCTTGGATTTAGCAATGAGCAGTTCTTC	CASSLGFSNEQFF
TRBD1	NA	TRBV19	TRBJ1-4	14	TGTGCCAGTAGTATAAGACAGGGCAAGGAAAAACTGTTTTTT	CASSIRQGKEKLFF
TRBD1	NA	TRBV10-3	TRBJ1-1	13	TGTGCCATCACCTTAGACAGGGTGACTGAAGCTTTCTTT	CAITLDRVTEAFF
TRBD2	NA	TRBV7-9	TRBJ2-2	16	TGTGCCAGCAGCCCCAAGGGAGGGCCAGATACCGGGGAGCTGTTTTTT	CASSPKGGPDTGELFF
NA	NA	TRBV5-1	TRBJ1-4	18	TGCGCCAGCAGCTTGGACTCGATCCGAAGTGCAACTAATGAAAAACTGTTTTTT	CASSLDSIRSATNEKLFF
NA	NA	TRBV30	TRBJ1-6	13	TGTGCCTGGACCGGACAGTCTAATTCACCCCTCCACTTT	CAWTGQSNSPLHF
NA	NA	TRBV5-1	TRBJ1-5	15	TGCGCCAGCAGCCAGGACGGGACTCAGGGTCAGCCCCAGCATTTT	CASSQDGTQGQPQHF
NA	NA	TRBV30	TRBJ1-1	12	TGTGCCTGGAGTGTTCAGTACACTGAAGCTTTCTTT	CAWSVQYTEAFF
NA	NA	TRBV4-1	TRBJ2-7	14	TGCGCCAGCAGCCAAGACAAGTTATCCTACGAGCAGTACTTC	CASSQDKLSYEQYF
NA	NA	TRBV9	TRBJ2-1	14	TGTGCCAGCAGCGAACGTAGCTCCTACAATGAGCAGTTCTTC	CASSERSSYNEQFF
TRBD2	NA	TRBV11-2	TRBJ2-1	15	TGTGCCAGCAGCCTCACCGGGACTAGAGTCAATGAGCAGTTCTTC	CASSLTGTRVNEQFF
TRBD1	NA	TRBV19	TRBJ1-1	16	TGTGCCAGTAGTCTCCGGGACAGGGTAAAAAACACTGAAGCTTTCTTT	CASSLRDRVKNTEAFF
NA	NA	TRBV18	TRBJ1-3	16	TGTGCCAGCTCACCACCGGCAAGATCTCCCGGAAACACCATATATTTT	CASSPPARSPGNTIYF
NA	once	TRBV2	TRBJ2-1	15	TGTGCCAGCAGTTCCCGGGACTCCAGAGTTGATGAGCAGTTCTTC	CASSSRDSRVDEQFF
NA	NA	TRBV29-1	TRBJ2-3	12	TGCAGCGCGGGACCCCTCACAGATACGCAGTATTTT	CSAGPLTDTQYF
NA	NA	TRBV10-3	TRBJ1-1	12	TGTGCCATCAGTCAGGGAGTCACTGAAGCTTTCTTT	CAISQGVTEAFF
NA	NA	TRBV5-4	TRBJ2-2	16	TGTGCCAGCAGCTTGGAAGGCGGCAGCGAAACCGGGGAGCTGTTTTTT	CASSLEGGSETGELFF
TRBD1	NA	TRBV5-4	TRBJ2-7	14	TGTGCCAGCAGCTCCAAGGGGGCAGGCTACGAGCAGTACTTC	CASSSKGAGYEQYF
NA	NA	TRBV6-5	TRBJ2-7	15	TGTGCCAGCAGTTACCAGGACGGACCCTTCTACGAGCAGTACTTC	CASSYQDGPFYEQYF
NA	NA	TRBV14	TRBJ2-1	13	TGTGCCAGCAGCCAAGTAATTCGGGGTGAGCAGTTCTTC	CASSQVIRGEQFF
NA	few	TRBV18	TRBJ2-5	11	TGTGCCAGCTCACTAGAAGAGACCCAGTACTTC	CASSLEETQYF